This TCR beta chain was captured in a study of shared clonotypes between healthy human individuals. Only Caucasian adults living in Nashville, Tennessee made up the donor group. Source study methods: There were no quality scores in the junction-only immunoSEQ sequences, so filtering differed. Method: immunoSEQ multiplex PCR; TCRdb's copy keeps in-frame clones and lacks some. That table gives V, J and clone size, and the DNA gave D and trimming. Among fewer than 400,000 clones listed, around two thirds were seen once. The CDR3 consists of 17 residues. The germline V gene encodes CDR1 MDHEN and CDR2 SYDVKM. V was trimmed by 5 bases and J by 5 bases, leaving 22 bases between them.

Sequencing input: memory CD4+ T cells sorted from blood. The subset was: CD45RA-negative fraction. The chain is built from TRBV28 and TRBJ1-5; D possibly corresponds to TRBD1 (5 bases). The clonotype was recovered from a man aged 30 to 39 in good health. CDR3 protein: CASSHPDSPLLDQPQHF. The CDR3 DNA reads as TGTGCCAGCAGTCATCCCGACAGCCCCCTATTGGATCAGCCCCAGCATTTT.